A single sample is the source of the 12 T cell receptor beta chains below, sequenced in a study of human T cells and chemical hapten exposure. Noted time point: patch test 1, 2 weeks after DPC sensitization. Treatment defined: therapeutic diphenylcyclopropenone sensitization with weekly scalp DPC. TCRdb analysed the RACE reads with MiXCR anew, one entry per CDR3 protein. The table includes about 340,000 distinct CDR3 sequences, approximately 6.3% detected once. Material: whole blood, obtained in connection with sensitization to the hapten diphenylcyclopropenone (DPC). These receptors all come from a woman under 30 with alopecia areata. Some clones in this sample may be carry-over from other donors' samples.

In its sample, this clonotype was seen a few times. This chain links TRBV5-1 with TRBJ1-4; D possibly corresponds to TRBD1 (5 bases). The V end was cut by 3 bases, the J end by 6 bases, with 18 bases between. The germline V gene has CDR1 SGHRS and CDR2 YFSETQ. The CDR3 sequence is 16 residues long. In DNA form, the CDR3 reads TGCGCCAGCAGCTATGGGGATAGGGGTCGGGATGAAAAACTGTTTTTT. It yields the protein CASSYGDRGRDEKLFF. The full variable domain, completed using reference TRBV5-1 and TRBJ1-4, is KAGVTQTPRYLIKTRGQQVTLSCSPISGHRSVSWYQQTPGQGLQFLFEYFSETQRNKGNFPGRFSGRQFSNSRSEMNVSTLELGDSALYLCASSYGDRGRDEKLFFGSGTQLSVL.

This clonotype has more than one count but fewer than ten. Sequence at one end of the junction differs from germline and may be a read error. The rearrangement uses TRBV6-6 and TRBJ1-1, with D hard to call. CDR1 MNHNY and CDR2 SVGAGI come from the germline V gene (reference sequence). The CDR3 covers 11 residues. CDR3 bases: TGTGCCAGCAGTTACATGAGTGAAGTTTTCTTT. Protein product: CASSYMSEVFF.

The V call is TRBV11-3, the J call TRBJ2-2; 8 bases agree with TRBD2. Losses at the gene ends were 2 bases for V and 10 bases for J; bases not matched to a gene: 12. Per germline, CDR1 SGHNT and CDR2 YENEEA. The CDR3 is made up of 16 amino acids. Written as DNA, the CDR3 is TGTGCCAGCAGCTTATCTCTGGGACTAGGAGGGTTGGAGCTGTTTTTT. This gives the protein CASSLSLGLGGLELFF.

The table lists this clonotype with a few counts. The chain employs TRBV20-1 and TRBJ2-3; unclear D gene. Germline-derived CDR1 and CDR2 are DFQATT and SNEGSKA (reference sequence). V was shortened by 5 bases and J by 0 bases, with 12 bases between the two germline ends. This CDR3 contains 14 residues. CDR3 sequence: CSAPAGSSTDTQYF. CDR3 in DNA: TGCAGTGCTCCCGCCGGCTCTAGCACAGATACGCAGTATTTT.

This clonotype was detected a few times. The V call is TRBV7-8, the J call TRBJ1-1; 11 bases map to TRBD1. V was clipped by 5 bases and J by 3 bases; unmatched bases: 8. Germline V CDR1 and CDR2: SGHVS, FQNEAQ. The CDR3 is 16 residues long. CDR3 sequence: CASSPRTGGGYTEAFF. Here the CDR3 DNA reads TGTGCCAGCAGCCCTCGGACAGGGGGCGGGTACACTGAAGCTTTCTTT.

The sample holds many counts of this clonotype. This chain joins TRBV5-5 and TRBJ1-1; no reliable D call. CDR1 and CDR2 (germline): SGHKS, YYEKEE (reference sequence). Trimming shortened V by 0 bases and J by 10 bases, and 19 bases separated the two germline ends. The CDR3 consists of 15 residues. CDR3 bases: TGTGCCAGCAGCTTGGGTGGCGGGCGCTTCGCGGGAGCTTTCTTT. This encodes CASSLGGGRFAGAFF.

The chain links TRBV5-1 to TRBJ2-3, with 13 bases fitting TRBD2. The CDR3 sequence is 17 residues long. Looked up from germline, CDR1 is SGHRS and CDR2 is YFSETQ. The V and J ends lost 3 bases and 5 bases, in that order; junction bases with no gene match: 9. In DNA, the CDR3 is TGCGCCAGCAGCTCCTTTACTAGCGGGGGGGCCAGAGATACGCAGTATTTT. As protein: CASSSFTSGGARDTQYF. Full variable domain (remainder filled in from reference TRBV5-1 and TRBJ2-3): KAGVTQTPRYLIKTRGQQVTLSCSPISGHRSVSWYQQTPGQGLQFLFEYFSETQRNKGNFPGRFSGRQFSNSRSEMNVSTLELGDSALYLCASSSFTSGGARDTQYFGPGTRLTVL.

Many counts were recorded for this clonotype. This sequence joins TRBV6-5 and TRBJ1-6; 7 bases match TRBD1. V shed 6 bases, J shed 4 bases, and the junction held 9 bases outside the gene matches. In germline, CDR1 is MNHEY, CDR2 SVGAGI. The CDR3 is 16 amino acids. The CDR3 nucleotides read TGTGCCAGCAGCCGATCCGGACAGGTGTATAATTCACCCCTCCACTTT. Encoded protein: CASSRSGQVYNSPLHF.

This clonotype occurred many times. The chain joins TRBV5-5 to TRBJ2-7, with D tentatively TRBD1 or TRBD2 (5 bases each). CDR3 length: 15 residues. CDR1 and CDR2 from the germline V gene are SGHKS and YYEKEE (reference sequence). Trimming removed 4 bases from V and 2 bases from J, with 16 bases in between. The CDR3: CASSVDSGTAYEQYF. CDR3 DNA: TGTGCCAGCAGCGTGGACTCCGGGACGGCCTACGAGCAGTACTTC.

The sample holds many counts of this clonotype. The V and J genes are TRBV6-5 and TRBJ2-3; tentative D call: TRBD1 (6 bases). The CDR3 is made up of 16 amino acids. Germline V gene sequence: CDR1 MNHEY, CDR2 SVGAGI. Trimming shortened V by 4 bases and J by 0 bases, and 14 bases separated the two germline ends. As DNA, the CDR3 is TGTGCCAGCAGTTTCCGGACAGATACTAGCACAGATACGCAGTATTTT. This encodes CASSFRTDTSTDTQYF.

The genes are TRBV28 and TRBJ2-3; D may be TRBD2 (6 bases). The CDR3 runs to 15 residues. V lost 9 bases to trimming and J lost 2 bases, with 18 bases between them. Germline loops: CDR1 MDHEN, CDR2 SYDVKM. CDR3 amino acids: CASAGGLTSTDTQYF. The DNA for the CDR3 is TGTGCCAGTGCAGGAGGGCTAACTTCCACAGATACGCAGTATTTT.

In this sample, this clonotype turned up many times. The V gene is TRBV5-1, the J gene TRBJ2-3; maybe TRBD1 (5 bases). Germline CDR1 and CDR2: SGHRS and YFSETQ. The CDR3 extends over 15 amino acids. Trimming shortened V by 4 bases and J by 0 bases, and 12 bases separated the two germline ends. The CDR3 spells CASSKDTSSTDTQYF. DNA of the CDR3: TGCGCCAGCAGCAAGGACACATCTAGCACAGATACGCAGTATTTT.